A selection of T cell receptor beta chains follows, all from one sample in a study of immune evolution from preneoplasia to lung adenocarcinoma. Libraries were prepared by immunoSEQ multiplex PCR; TCRdb keeps only in-frame clonotypes and omits some of them. The sample includes several thousand clones, around 74% of them seen just once. Specimen: FFPE atypical adenomatous hyperplasia tissue from the lung. These receptors were collected from an older donor with lung adenocarcinoma. Some clones in this sample may be carry-over from other donors' samples. Each CDR3 is given with its conserved first and last residue. D genes are given only for firm matches. For some rows the clone size is stated as once, few or many, or as a class when expanded; others skip it.

>NA|TRBV7-2|TRBJ2-1|NA
TGTGCCAGCAGCTTAGAAGGGTTCGATGAGCAGTTCTTC
CASSLEGFDEQFF
>NA|TRBV13|TRBJ1-4|NA
TGTGCCAGCAGCCTTGGACGCGGGGGACTGTTTTTT
CASSLGRGGLFF
>NA|TRBV6-4|TRBJ2-3|NA
TGTGCCAGCAGCGGGGAAAGCACAGATACGCAGTATTTT
CASSGESTDTQYF
>NA|TRBV9|TRBJ1-1|TRBD1
TGTGCCAGCAGCGAACAACAGGGGGCTTACACTGAAGCTTTCTTT
CASSEQQGAYTEAFF
>NA|TRBV28|TRBJ1-2|NA
TGTGCCAGCGCGGCAGGGAGTAACTATGGCCACACCTTC
CASAAGSNYGHTF
>once|TRBV11-2|TRBJ2-3|NA
TGTGCCAGCACTGGGGTGCGAGGCTGGTATGCAGATACGCAGTATTTT
CASTGVRGWYADTQYF
>NA|TRBV6-6|TRBJ1-4|NA
TGTGCCAGCAGTCGGCCGCTCGAAAAACTGTTTTTT
CASSRPLEKLFF
>NA|TRBV5-1|TRBJ2-2|NA
TGCGCCAGCAGGGAGGCCAGGACCAACACCGGGGAGCTGTTTTTT
CASREARTNTGELFF
>NA|TRBV19|TRBJ1-5|TRBD1
TGTGCCAGTACCGGTACTACAGGGGGCAAGATTCAGCCCCAGCATTTT
CASTGTTGGKIQPQHF
>NA|TRBV5-1|TRBJ1-6|NA
TGCGCCAGCAGCCCCAGGGGAGTCAACTCACCCCTCCACTTT
CASSPRGVNSPLHF
>NA|TRBV30|TRBJ2-1|TRBD2
TGTGCCTGGAGCGCCCGGGGGAGCGGGGTGGGCTATGAGCAGTTCTTC
CAWSARGSGVGYEQFF
>NA|TRBV5-1|TRBJ1-1|NA
TGCGCCAGCAGCTTGGAGGGGGAACGGACGAACACTGAAGCTTTCTTT
CASSLEGERTNTEAFF
>NA|TRBV5-8|TRBJ2-3|NA
TGTGCCAGCAGCTTAGGGCGGTCTACGCAGTATTTT
CASSLGRSTQYF
>NA|TRBV18|TRBJ1-2|NA
TGTGCCAGCTCACCCTGGGGGGCAGGCGAGGATGGCTACACCTTC
CASSPWGAGEDGYTF
>NA|TRBV2|TRBJ1-4|NA
TGTGCCAGCAAGATGGGGTGGGCTAATGAAAAACTGTTTTTT
CASKMGWANEKLFF
>NA|TRBV30|TRBJ1-3|NA
TGTGCCTGGAGTGTACTGCGGGGAAACACCATATATTTT
CAWSVLRGNTIYF
>few|TRBV29-1|TRBJ2-2|NA
TGCAGCGTTGCATCGAACACCGGGGAGCTGTTTTTT
CSVASNTGELFF
>NA|TRBV5-3|TRBJ1-2|TRBD1
TGTGCCAGAAGCTTGTTCCCAGGACAGGGGACCTATGGCTACACCTTC
CARSLFPGQGTYGYTF
>few|TRBV30|TRBJ1-1|NA
TGTGCCTTACGAAGGGAGCCCACGAGAAGGACTGAAGCTTTCTTT
CALRREPTRRTEAFF
>NA|TRBV28|TRBJ2-1|NA
TGTGCCAGCAGTTACAATGAGCAGTTCTTC
CASSYNEQFF
>NA|TRBV25-1|TRBJ1-1|NA
TGTGCCAGCAGCGTTGGGGGGGGCACTGAAGCTTTCTTT
CASSVGGGTEAFF
>NA|TRBV10-1|TRBJ1-5|TRBD1
TGCGCCAGCAGGGCCGACAGGGAAGAGAATCAGCCCCAGCATTTT
CASRADREENQPQHF
>NA|TRBV6-6|TRBJ2-5|NA
TGTGCCACCGGCGGTCGGGGTCAAGAGACCCAGTACTTC
CATGGRGQETQYF
>NA|TRBV2|TRBJ1-2|NA
TGTGCCAGCAACAGACACTATGGCTACACCTTC
CASNRHYGYTF
>NA|TRBV6-1|TRBJ1-2|NA
TGTGCCAGCCGATACGGGGGACAATTCTATGGCTACACCTTC
CASRYGGQFYGYTF
>NA|TRBV4-1|TRBJ2-5|NA
TGTGCCAGCAGCCAGGGGGCTAGCGGGGCACAAGAGACCCAGTACTTC
CASSQGASGAQETQYF
>NA|TRBV7-2|TRBJ2-5|NA
TGTGCCAGCAGGCTGACCGGCGGGGACCAAGAGACCCAGTACTTC
CASRLTGGDQETQYF
>NA|TRBV25-1|TRBJ1-2|NA
TGTGCCAGCAGTCGGGAGGGAATGGTTGGCTACACCTTC
CASSREGMVGYTF
>NA|TRBV2|TRBJ1-1|NA
TGTGCCAGCAGTGAAGAAGGCTCGGGCGAAACTGAAGCTTTCTTT
CASSEEGSGETEAFF
>NA|TRBV5-4|TRBJ1-2|NA
TGTGCCAGCAGCTTGTCCCAGGGCGGATCCTATGGCTACACCTTC
CASSLSQGGSYGYTF
>NA|TRBV6-5|TRBJ2-5|NA
TGTGCCAGCAGTAGACAGCTCCAAGAGACCCAGTACTTC
CASSRQLQETQYF
>NA|TRBV2|TRBJ1-2|NA
TGTGCCAGCAGTGAAGAGGGAAACGGCTACACCTTC
CASSEEGNGYTF
>NA|TRBV6-1|TRBJ1-2|TRBD1
TGTGCCAGCAGTGAAGCGGACAGGAACTATGGCTACACCTTC
CASSEADRNYGYTF
>NA|TRBV7-9|TRBJ2-1|NA
TGTGCCAGCAGCCCCTGGGTGGGAGTGGTAAATGAGCAGTTCTTC
CASSPWVGVVNEQFF
>NA|TRBV9|TRBJ2-7|NA
TGTGCCAGCAGCGTAGATGGTGTCCACGAGCAGTACTTC
CASSVDGVHEQYF
>NA|TRBV9|TRBJ1-1|NA
TGTGCCAGCAGCGTACAGGGCGTAGGGACTGAAGCTTTCTTT
CASSVQGVGTEAFF
>few|TRBV6-1|TRBJ2-5|NA
TGTGCCAGCAGTGAAGGACTAGTTATCTCTGAGACCCAGTACTTC
CASSEGLVISETQYF
>few|TRBV4-1|TRBJ2-3|NA
TGCGCCAGCAGCCAAGATCGGAGGAGCACAGATACGCAGTATTTT
CASSQDRRSTDTQYF
>once|TRBV28|TRBJ2-5|TRBD1
TGTGCCAGCAGCTCCTTCAATGCTGGGACAGGGATACCTCAAGAGACCCAGTACTTC
CASSSFNAGTGIPQETQYF
>few|TRBV19|TRBJ2-1|TRBD2
TGTGCCAGTAGTATCACTAGCGGGGGATGGAATGAGCAGTTCTTC
CASSITSGGWNEQFF
>NA|TRBV10-3|TRBJ1-5|NA
TGTGCCATCAGTCTCGGCGGCAATCAGCCCCAGCATTTT
CAISLGGNQPQHF
>NA|TRBV7-6|TRBJ1-1|NA
TGTGCCAGCAGCTTTGGGGAAATAGCTTTCTTT
CASSFGEIAFF
>NA|TRBV12-5|TRBJ2-3|TRBD1
TGTGCTAGTGGTTTGGTGACAGGGGGGGCAGATACGCAGTATTTT
CASGLVTGGADTQYF
>NA|TRBV6-5|TRBJ1-1|NA
TGTGCCAGCAGTTACTCAACGAACGCTGAAGCTTTCTTT
CASSYSTNAEAFF
>NA|TRBV4-1|TRBJ1-4|NA
TGCGCCAGCAGCCAAGACATTTACAGGGTAGGGGAAAAACTGTTTTTT
CASSQDIYRVGEKLFF
>few|TRBV6-5|TRBJ2-2|TRBD1
TGTGCCAGCAGTGTGACAGGGGGAAGAACCGGGGAGCTGTTTTTT
CASSVTGGRTGELFF